This T cell receptor (beta chain) was obtained from a study of blood T cells in healthy people across ages. Findings of the study overall: Both higher diversity and more naive CD4+ cells marked long-lived donors when set against aged donors.

Notes on this clonotype: Its antigen is currently unknown.

PBMCs, at least 7 million per sample, were isolated. Primed by a sample-barcoded 5' primer and a J-beta primer mix, a second PCR proceeded for about 6 to 12 cycles. Unique molecular identifiers of 12 random nucleotides labeled each cDNA. Via MiXCR, TCRdb re-called the 5' RACE reads, giving one row per CDR3 protein. The data contain around 650,000 distinct CDR3 sequences, roughly two fifths of them singletons. This receptor was obtained from a man of 80 years or more in good health. The sequencing sample was made of blood.

CDR3 sequence reads: CASSYLASEYNEQFF. In DNA form, the CDR3 reads TGTGCCAGCAGTTACTTGGCTAGCGAGTACAATGAGCAGTTCTTC. The rearrangement joins TRBV6-5 to TRBJ2-1, with TRBD2 as a possible D gene (6 bases). Deletions cut 1 base from V and 4 bases from J, with 11 bases between. Germline lookup yields CDR1 MNHEY and CDR2 SVGAGI. CDR3 length equals 15 residues.